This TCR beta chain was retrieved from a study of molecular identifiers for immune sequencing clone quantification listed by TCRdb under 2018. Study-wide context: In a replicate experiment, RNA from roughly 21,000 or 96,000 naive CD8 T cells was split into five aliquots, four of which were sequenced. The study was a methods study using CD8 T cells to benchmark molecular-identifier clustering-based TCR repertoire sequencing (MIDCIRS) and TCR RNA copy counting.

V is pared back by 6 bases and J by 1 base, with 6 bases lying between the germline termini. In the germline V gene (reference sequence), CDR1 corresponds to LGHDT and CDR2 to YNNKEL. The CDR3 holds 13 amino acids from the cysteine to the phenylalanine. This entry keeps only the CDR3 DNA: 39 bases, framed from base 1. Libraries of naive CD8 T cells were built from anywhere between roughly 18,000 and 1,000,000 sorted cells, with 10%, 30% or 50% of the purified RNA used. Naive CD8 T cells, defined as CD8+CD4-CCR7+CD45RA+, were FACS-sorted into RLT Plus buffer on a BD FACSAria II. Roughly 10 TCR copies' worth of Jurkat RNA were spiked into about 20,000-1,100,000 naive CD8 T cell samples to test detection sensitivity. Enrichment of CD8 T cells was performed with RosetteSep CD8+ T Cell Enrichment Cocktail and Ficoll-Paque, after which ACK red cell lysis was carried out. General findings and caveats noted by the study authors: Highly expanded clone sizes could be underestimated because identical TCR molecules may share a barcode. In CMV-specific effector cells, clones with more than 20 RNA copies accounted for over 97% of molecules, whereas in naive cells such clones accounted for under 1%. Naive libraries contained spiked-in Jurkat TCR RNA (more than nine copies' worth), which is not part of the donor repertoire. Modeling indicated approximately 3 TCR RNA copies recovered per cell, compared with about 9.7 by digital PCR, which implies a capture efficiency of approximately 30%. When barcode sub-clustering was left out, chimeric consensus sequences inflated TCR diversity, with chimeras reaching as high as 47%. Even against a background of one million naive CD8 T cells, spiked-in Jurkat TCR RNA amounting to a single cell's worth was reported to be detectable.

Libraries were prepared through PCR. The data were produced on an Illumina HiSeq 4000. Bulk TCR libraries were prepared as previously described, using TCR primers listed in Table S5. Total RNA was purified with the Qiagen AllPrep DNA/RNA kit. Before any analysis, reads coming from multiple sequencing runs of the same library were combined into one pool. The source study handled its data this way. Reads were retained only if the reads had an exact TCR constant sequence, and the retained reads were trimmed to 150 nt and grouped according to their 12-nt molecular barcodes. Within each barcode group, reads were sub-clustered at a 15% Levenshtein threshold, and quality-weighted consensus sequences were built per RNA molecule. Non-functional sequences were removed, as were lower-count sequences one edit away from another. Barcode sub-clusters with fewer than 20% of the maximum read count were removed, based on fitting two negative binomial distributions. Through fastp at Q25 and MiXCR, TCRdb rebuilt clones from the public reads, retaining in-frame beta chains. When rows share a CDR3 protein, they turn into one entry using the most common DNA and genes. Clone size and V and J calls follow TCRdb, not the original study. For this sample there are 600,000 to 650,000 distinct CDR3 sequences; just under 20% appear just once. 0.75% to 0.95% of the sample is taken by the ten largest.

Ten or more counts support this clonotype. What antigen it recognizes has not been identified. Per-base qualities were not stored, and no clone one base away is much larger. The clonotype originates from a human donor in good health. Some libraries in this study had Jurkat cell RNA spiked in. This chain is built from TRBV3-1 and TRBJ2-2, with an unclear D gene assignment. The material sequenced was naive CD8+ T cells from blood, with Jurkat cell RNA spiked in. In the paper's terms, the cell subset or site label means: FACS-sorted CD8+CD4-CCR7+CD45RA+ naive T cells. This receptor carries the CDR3 CASRDLNTGELFF. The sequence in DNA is TGTGCCAGCAGGGACCTGAACACCGGGGAGCTGTTTTTT.